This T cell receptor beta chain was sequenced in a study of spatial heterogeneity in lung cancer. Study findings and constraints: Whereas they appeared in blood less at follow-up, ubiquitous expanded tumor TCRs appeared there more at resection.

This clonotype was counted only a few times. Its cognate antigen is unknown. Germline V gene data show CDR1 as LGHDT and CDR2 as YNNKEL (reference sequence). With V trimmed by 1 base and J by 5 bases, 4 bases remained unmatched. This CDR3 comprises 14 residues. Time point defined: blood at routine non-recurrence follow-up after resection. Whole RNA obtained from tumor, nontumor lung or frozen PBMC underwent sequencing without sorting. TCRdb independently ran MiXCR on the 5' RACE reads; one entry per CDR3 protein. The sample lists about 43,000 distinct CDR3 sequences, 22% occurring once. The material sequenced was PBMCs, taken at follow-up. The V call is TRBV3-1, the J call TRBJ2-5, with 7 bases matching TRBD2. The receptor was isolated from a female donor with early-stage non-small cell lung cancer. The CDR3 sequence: CASSQGLAEETQYF. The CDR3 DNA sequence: TGTGCCAGCAGCCAAGGGCTAGCGGAGGAGACCCAGTACTTC.